The clone carrying this T cell receptor beta chain has ten or more counts. Its antigen is still unknown. This entry is derived from a study of read filtering for tumor transcriptome and immune sequencing. Study-level information: The cohort had more than 16 men and over eleven women aged roughly 40 to 90, mean about 72 years. Transcriptome libraries were built from DNase-treated RNA. Regarding the study as a whole: Compared with RNA-seq, IR-seq gave much higher clonotype depth and reliability.

From approximately 400 ng of RNA, a library with molecular barcoded alpha/delta and beta/gamma adaptors was made. Using its own MiXCR run on the reads, TCRdb lists one record per CDR3 protein. The table shows 30,000 to 40,000 distinct CDR3 sequences, with roughly 13% occurring only once. Bone marrow was sampled from every patient at the time of active disease. Germline V gene sequence: CDR1 SGHAT, CDR2 FQNNGV. The V end was cut by 4 bases, the J end by 3 bases, with 7 bases between. The CDR3 is 12 residues long. The gene calls are TRBV11-2 and TRBJ2-7, with D maybe TRBD1 (5 bases). What was sequenced was a population of CD138-negative cells sorted from bone marrow. This TCR was recovered from a donor at least 40 years old with multiple myeloma. CDR3 bases: TGTGCCAGCAGCTCAGACAGCTACGAGCAGTACTTC. As protein: CASSSDSYEQYF.